Below are 32 T cell receptor beta chains sequenced from a single sample in a study of blood T cell repertoires in COVID-19. This table comes from immunoSEQ multiplex PCR, and its TCRdb copy is limited to in-frame clones, with some not included. The table records around 190,000 clones, 65% to 90% of them present only once. Sequenced sample: peripheral blood. These receptor sequences come from a human donor in a cohort sampled during active COVID-19.

The chain is built from TRBV15 and TRBJ2-7; TRBD1 matches 7 bases. From germline, CDR1 is LNHNV and CDR2 YYDKDF (reference sequence). The CDR3 is 13 amino acids. Trimming at V came to 2 bases and at J to 6 bases, leaving 4 bases not matched to a gene. CDR3 in DNA: TGTGCCACCAGCAGAAATACAGGGGTCGAGCAGTACTTC. It specifies CATSRNTGVEQYF.

The chain links TRBV7-8 to TRBJ2-7; D may be TRBD1 (6 bases). The V gene's germline CDR1 is SGHVS and CDR2 FQNEAQ. CDR3 size: 15 residues. V shed 5 bases and J shed 1 base, with 15 bases lying between them. This CDR3 reads CASSTVRGWSYEQYF. The CDR3 region has the DNA TGTGCCAGCAGCACCGTAAGGGGGTGGTCCTACGAGCAGTACTTC.

This rearrangement joins TRBV23-1 to TRBJ2-5; 8 nucleotides match TRBD1. TRBV23-1 is designated an ORF whose function remains uncertain. The CDR3 sequence is 16 residues long. The junction had 13 bases not matched to a gene; V was cut back by 7 bases and J by 3 bases. The CDR3 DNA reads as TGCGCCAGCACGGGGACAGGCCAGTCTATTAAAGAGACCCAGTACTTC. It codes for CASTGTGQSIKETQYF.

This chain connects TRBV9 to TRBJ2-7; 8 nucleotides agree with TRBD1. Germline assignment: CDR1 SGDLS and CDR2 YYNGEE. The trim removed 4 bases at V and 5 bases at J, leaving 8 bases unmatched. The CDR3 is 14 residues long. The DNA of the CDR3 is TGTGCCAGCAGCCTCTCGACAGGGGCGGACGAGCAGTACTTC. Encoded protein: CASSLSTGADEQYF.

This clone appeared a few times. This chain uses TRBV4-2 with TRBJ1-2, with D possibly being TRBD1 (6 bases). The CDR3 is 15 amino acids. CDR1 and CDR2 (germline): LGHNA, YNFKEQ. V gave up 1 base and J gave up 4 bases, with 13 bases separating them. CDR3 protein: CASSQGQADSYGYTF. The CDR3 DNA reads TGTGCCAGCAGCCAAGGACAGGCCGACAGCTATGGCTACACCTTC.

This clone was counted only a few times. The chain recombines TRBV5-1 with TRBJ2-7, with 7 bases that match TRBD2. Losses at the gene ends were 2 bases for V and 4 bases for J; bases not matched to a gene: 6. CDR3 length: 14 residues. Germline CDR1 is SGHRS and CDR2 is YFSETQ. The DNA for the CDR3 is TGCGCCAGCAGCTTCTTCGCTAGCGGTTACGAGCAGTACTTC. Translation: CASSFFASGYEQYF. The whole variable domain, filled in from reference TRBV5-1 and TRBJ2-7, reads KAGVTQTPRYLIKTRGQQVTLSCSPISGHRSVSWYQQTPGQGLQFLFEYFSETQRNKGNFPGRFSGRQFSNSRSEMNVSTLELGDSALYLCASSFFASGYEQYFGPGTRLTVT.

The chain couples TRBV7-2 to TRBJ2-7; 9 bases align to TRBD2. The CDR3 loop spans 13 amino acids. Germline V lookup: CDR1 SGHTA, CDR2 FQGNSA. The V gene end was trimmed by 5 bases and the J gene end by 4 bases; junction bases not matched to a gene: 3. The CDR3 DNA reads as TGTGCCAGCAGCCGCGGGGGGGAGTACGAGCAGTACTTC. Its translation: CASSRGGEYEQYF.

The chain couples TRBV6-2 or TRBV6-3 to TRBJ1-2, with 7 bases identical to TRBD1. This CDR3 contains 15 residues. The germline V gene encodes CDR1 MNHEY and CDR2 SVGEGT. V gave up 1 base and J gave up 6 bases; unmatched junction bases: 8. CDR3 bases: TGTGCCAGCAGTTACTTATCGGACAGGACCAATGGCTACACCTTC. The encoded protein is CASSYLSDRTNGYTF.

The rearrangement links TRBV5-1 to TRBJ2-1; D gene unclear. Trimming cost V 0 bases and J 0 bases, with 13 bases left between them. Germline CDR1 and CDR2: SGHRS and YFSETQ. The CDR3 extends over 17 amino acids. The CDR3 sequence is CASSLEAGPSSYNEQFF. CDR3 bases: TGCGCCAGCAGCTTGGAGGCCGGCCCTAGCTCCTACAATGAGCAGTTCTTC.

The sample holds a few counts of this clone. V usage is TRBV4-1 and J usage is TRBJ1-2; TRBD1 might be the D (6 bases). V lost 5 bases and J lost 4, with 8 bases in between. CDR1 and CDR2 (germline): MGHRA, YSYEKL. The CDR3 contains 12 residues. CDR3 in amino acids: CASSIQGYGYTF. CDR3 coding DNA: TGCGCCAGCAGCATACAGGGCTATGGCTACACCTTC.

The rearrangement links TRBV5-1 to TRBJ2-5; TRBD1 is a possible D gene (5 bases). Germline V CDR1 and CDR2: SGHRS, YFSETQ. With 2 bases removed from V and 5 bases from J, the gap between germline ends came to 13 bases. The CDR3 consists of 14 residues. The CDR3 loop is CASSFGRQQETQYF. CDR3 DNA sequence: TGCGCCAGCAGCTTCGGACGACAGCAGGAGACCCAGTACTTC.

V usage is TRBV4-3 and J usage is TRBJ1-4; 8 bases are shared with TRBD1. CDR3 size: 15 residues. The junction had 7 bases not matched to a gene; V was cut back by 4 bases and J by 6 bases. Per the germline V gene, CDR1 is LGHNA and CDR2 is YSLEER. CDR3 loop: CASSPLTGVYEKLFF. CDR3 coding DNA: TGCGCCAGCAGCCCGCTGACAGGGGTTTATGAAAAACTGTTTTTT.

This clone was seen once. V gene TRBV5-4 combines with J gene TRBJ1-5, with 9 nucleotides matching TRBD1. The CDR3 is 17 residues long. Germline V lookup: CDR1 SGHNT, CDR2 YYREEE (reference sequence). V shed 0 bases and J 4 bases; nucleotides not matched to a gene: 8. CDR3 nucleotides: TGTGCCAGCAGCTTGGACCAGACAGGGGGTAGGAATCAGCCCCAGCATTTT. Its protein product is CASSLDQTGGRNQPQHF.

This chain uses TRBV19 with TRBJ2-7; D is undetermined. The CDR3 loop spans 11 amino acids. Germline V CDR1 and CDR2: LNHDA, SQIVND (reference sequence). The V end was cut by 7 bases, the J end by 3 bases, with 7 bases between. The CDR3 loop is CASTSGYEQYF. CDR3 nucleotides: TGTGCCAGTACCTCAGGCTACGAGCAGTACTTC.

The count of this clone is one. V is TRBV18 and J is TRBJ2-1, with 10 bases lining up with TRBD1. V trimming: 6 bases; J trimming: 1 base; junction bases outside the gene matches: 3. In germline, CDR1 is KGHSH, CDR2 LQKENI. The CDR3 spans 15 residues. The CDR3 sequence: CASSPDRGSYNEQFF. In DNA, the CDR3 is TGTGCCAGCTCCCCGGACAGGGGGTCCTACAATGAGCAGTTCTTC.

The CDR3 spells CASSATSGGANEQFF. CDR3 bases: TGTGCCAGCAGTGCCACTAGCGGGGGGGCCAATGAGCAGTTCTTC. This chain uses TRBV2 with TRBJ2-1; 13 nucleotides agree with TRBD2. The trim removed 4 bases at V and 6 bases at J, leaving 3 bases unmatched. This CDR3 is 15 amino acids long. The V gene's germline CDR1 is SNHLY and CDR2 FYNNEI.

The rearrangement joins TRBV7-6 to TRBJ2-2; a weak D match, TRBD1 (6 bases). The CDR3 covers 18 residues. Looked up from germline, CDR1 is SGHVS and CDR2 is FNYEAQ. V was cut by 2 bases and J by 1 base, with 17 bases left in between. The CDR3 loop reads CASSLHTPGARNTGELFF. CDR3 in DNA: TGTGCCAGCAGCTTACATACCCCAGGGGCAAGGAACACCGGGGAGCTGTTTTTT.

The chain carries TRBV19 and TRBJ2-1; tentatively, D is TRBD2 (6 bases). V lost 7 bases and J lost 0, with 13 bases in between. Germline assignment: CDR1 LNHDA and CDR2 SQIVND (reference sequence). The CDR3 length is 15 residues. CDR3 in DNA: TGTGCCAGTAATCCCCGGGAGAGCTCCTACAATGAGCAGTTCTTC. This sequence encodes CASNPRESSYNEQFF.

The genes are TRBV4-3 and TRBJ2-7, with no clear D. The V gene's germline CDR1 is LGHNA and CDR2 YSLEER. The length of the CDR3 is 13 residues. V shed 0 bases and J shed 2 bases, with 5 bases lying between them. The CDR3 DNA reads TGCGCCAGCAGCCAAGAACATGCCTACGAGCAGTACTTC. Its translation: CASSQEHAYEQYF.

The rearrangement links TRBV6-5 to TRBJ2-7; 9 nucleotides match TRBD1. V lost 5 bases and J lost 7; bases outside the gene matches: 6. There are 13 residues in the CDR3. Looked up from germline, CDR1 is MNHEY and CDR2 is SVGAGI. As DNA, the CDR3 is TGTGCCAGCAGTCTGGGACAGGGAGTTGAGCAGTACTTC. This gives the protein CASSLGQGVEQYF.

The chain is built from TRBV24-1 and TRBJ2-2, with 9 bases aligning to TRBD2. J lost 7 bases, V lost 5 bases, and 10 bases had no gene match. CDR3 length: 16 residues. The germline V gene has CDR1 KGHDR and CDR2 SFDVKD. CDR3 DNA: TGTGCCACCAGTGGAGCTAGCGGGGTTGGAGTCGGGGAGCTGTTTTTT. Protein: CATSGASGVGVGELFF.

The chain links TRBV12-5 to TRBJ1-3, with D possibly matching TRBD1 (6 bases). Between the trimmed V and J ends, which lost 5 bases and 4 bases, there was a span of 12 bases. The CDR3 length is 14 residues. The germline V gene encodes CDR1 LGHNT and CDR2 FRNRAP. CDR3 in amino acids: CASGPRTVGNTIYF. The DNA for the CDR3 is TGTGCTAGTGGTCCTAGGACAGTAGGAAACACCATATATTTT.

This rearrangement joins TRBV11-3 to TRBJ1-3, with 8 bases that match TRBD1. The CDR3 consists of 15 residues. With 1 base clipped from V and 8 bases from J, the junction kept 7 bases outside the gene matches. The germline V gene encodes CDR1 SGHNT and CDR2 YENEEA. CDR3 sequence: CASSLGTGGTDTIYF. CDR3 sequence (DNA): TGTGCCAGCAGCTTAGGCACAGGGGGAACTGACACCATATATTTT.

This clone has just one count. The chain is built from TRBV28 and TRBJ2-7; tentatively, D is TRBD2 (6 bases). The CDR3 spans 13 residues. The ends were cut back, 1 base at V and 4 bases at J, with 8 bases in the middle. Per germline, CDR1 MDHEN and CDR2 SYDVKM. The DNA for the CDR3 is TGTGCCAGCAGTTTATTCCGGGAGTACGAGCAGTACTTC. Its protein is CASSLFREYEQYF. Using reference TRBV28 and TRBJ2-7 for the parts outside the CDR3, the full variable domain is DVKVTQSSRYLVKRTGEKVFLECVQDMDHENMFWYRQDPGLGLRLIYFSYDVKMKEKGDIPEGYSVSREKKERFSLILESASTNQTSMYLCASSLFREYEQYFGPGTRLTVT.

This chain connects TRBV5-4 to TRBJ1-2, with 9 bases lining up with TRBD1. The V gene's germline CDR1 is SGHNT and CDR2 YYREEE (reference sequence). The V gene end was trimmed by 4 bases and the J gene end by 5 bases; junction bases not matched to a gene: 9. This CDR3 has 15 amino acids. CDR3 region: CASSPSPGTGYGYTF. The CDR3 nucleotides read TGTGCCAGCAGCCCTTCTCCCGGGACAGGGTATGGCTACACCTTC.

V usage is TRBV4-2 and J usage is TRBJ2-2; maybe TRBD2 (6 bases). The germline V and J ends were trimmed by 4 bases and 1 base, with 13 bases remaining between them. The CDR3 sequence is 16 residues long. Germline V gene lookup returns CDR1 LGHNA and CDR2 YNFKEQ. CDR3 residues: CASSRRLGENTGELFF. CDR3 in DNA: TGTGCCAGCAGCCGCCGACTAGGGGAGAACACCGGGGAGCTGTTTTTT.

The chain uses TRBV11-2 and TRBJ2-2; 8 positions agree with TRBD1. This CDR3 comprises 14 residues. Per the germline V gene, CDR1 is SGHAT and CDR2 is FQNNGV. The V segment lost 5 bases and the J segment 9 bases; nucleotides outside the gene matches: 8. DNA for the CDR3: TGTGCCAGCAGCCCGGACAGGGTGGGGCGGGAGCTGTTTTTT. Its protein product is CASSPDRVGRELFF. The full variable domain, in which reference TRBV11-2 and TRBJ2-2 provide the parts outside the CDR3, is EAGVAQSPRYKIIEKRQSVAFWCNPISGHATLYWYQQILGQGPKLLIQFQNNGVVDDSQLPKDRFSAERLKGVDSTLKIQPAKLEDSAVYLCASSPDRVGRELFFGEGSRLTVL.

This chain joins TRBV5-1 and TRBJ2-6, with TRBD1 matching 11 bases. This CDR3 comprises 17 residues. The ends lost 2 bases at V and 4 bases at J; junction bases unmatched: 5. Germline V gene data show CDR1 as SGHRS and CDR2 as YFSETQ. The CDR3 bases are TGCGCCAGCAGCTTATGGACAGGGGGCTCCGGGGCCAACGTCCTGACTTTC. This codes for CASSLWTGGSGANVLTF.

Of note for this clone: At one of its ends the junction is not consistent with the germline gene, which may arise from a read error. The CDR3 coding sequence is TGTGCCAGCAGCCAAGCCGGACAGGGACTCTTC. This sequence encodes CASSQAGQGLF. The chain employs TRBV6-2 or TRBV6-3 and TRBJ2-7, with TRBD1 matching over 8 bases. Germline-derived CDR1 and CDR2 are MNHEY and SVGEGT. The CDR3 is 11 residues long.

V usage is TRBV7-9 and J usage is TRBJ1-2; 8 bases fit TRBD1. V shed 7 bases and J 0 bases; nucleotides not matched to a gene: 4. Germline assignment: CDR1 SEHNR and CDR2 FQNEAQ (reference sequence). The CDR3 loop spans 14 amino acids. The CDR3 DNA reads as TGTGCCAGCACCGACAGGGGCGCTAACTATGGCTACACCTTC. Translating gives CASTDRGANYGYTF. The variable domain in full, completed from reference TRBV7-9 and TRBJ1-2, reads DTGVSQNPRHKITKRGQNVTFRCDPISEHNRLYWYRQTLGQGPEFLTYFQNEAQLEKSRLLSDRFSAERPKGSFSTLEIQRTEQGDSAMYLCASTDRGANYGYTFGSGTRLTVV.

This rearrangement joins TRBV7-9 to TRBJ2-7; 8 nucleotides line up with TRBD2. The CDR3 spans 14 residues. CDR1 and CDR2 (germline): SEHNR, FQNEAQ (reference sequence). Trimming removed 4 bases from V and 1 base from J; junction bases left unmatched: 3. The CDR3 DNA sequence: TGTGCCAGCAGCTCACTAGCGGATTCCTACGAGCAGTACTTC. It translates to CASSSLADSYEQYF.

The genes are TRBV6-5 and TRBJ1-2; D is undetermined. The CDR3 spans 13 residues. The germline V gene has CDR1 MNHEY and CDR2 SVGAGI. Trimming took 6 bases from V and 7 from J, leaving 15 bases between them. The CDR3 region has the DNA TGTGCCAGCAGCCCGAGGAGGGAGGCTGGCTACACCTTC. The encoded protein is CASSPRREAGYTF.